A single count supports the clone carrying this T cell receptor (beta chain). The data are from a study of OX40 agonist ivuxolimab in advanced cancers. Per germline, CDR1 SEHNR and CDR2 FQNEAQ (reference sequence). The CDR3 is made up of 18 amino acids. V was trimmed by 1 base and J by 0 bases, leaving 15 bases between them. Assay used: immunoSEQ multiplex PCR; TCRdb lists only in-frame clones, some missing. The repertoire holds some 58,000 clones, with approximately 91% as singletons. The V gene is TRBV7-9, the J gene TRBJ2-2, with D possibly matching TRBD1 (7 bases). This sample comprised CD4+ or CD8+ T cells sorted from blood, obtained in a trial of the OX40 agonist ivuxolimab. This TCR was recovered from an adult with an advanced solid tumor such as melanoma, head and neck, liver or kidney cancer. The CDR3 nucleotides read TGTGCCAGCAGCTTAGTTGGAGGGGGCTTAACGAACACCGGGGAGCTGTTTTTT. Protein: CASSLVGGGLTNTGELFF.